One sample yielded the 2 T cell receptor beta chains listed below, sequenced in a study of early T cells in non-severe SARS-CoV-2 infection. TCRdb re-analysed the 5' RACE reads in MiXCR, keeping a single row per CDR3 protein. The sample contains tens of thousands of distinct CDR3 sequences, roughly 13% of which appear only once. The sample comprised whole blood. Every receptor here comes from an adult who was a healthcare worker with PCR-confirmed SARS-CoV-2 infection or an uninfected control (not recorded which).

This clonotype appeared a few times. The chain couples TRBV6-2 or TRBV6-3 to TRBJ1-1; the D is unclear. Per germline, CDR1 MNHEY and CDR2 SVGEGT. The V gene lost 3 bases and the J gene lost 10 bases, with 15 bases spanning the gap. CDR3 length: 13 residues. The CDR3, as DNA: TGTGCCAGCAGTTATGGCCGCGTCTCGCCAGCTTTCTTT. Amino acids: CASSYGRVSPAFF.

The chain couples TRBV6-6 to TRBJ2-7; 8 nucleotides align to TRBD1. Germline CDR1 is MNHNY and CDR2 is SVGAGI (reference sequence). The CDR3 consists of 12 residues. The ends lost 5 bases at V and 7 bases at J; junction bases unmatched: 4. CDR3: CASSNRQGEQYF. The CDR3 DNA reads TGTGCCAGCAGTAACCGACAGGGGGAGCAGTACTTC.